The sequence of this T cell receptor beta chain was determined in a study of T cells in Graves' hyperthyroidism and ophthalmopathy. This clonotype occurred a few times. TCR beta CDR3 region amplification was performed from RNA transcripts. The HTBI primer set drove a first-round RT-PCR of the TCR CDR3. TCRdb re-analysed the multiplex PCR reads in MiXCR, keeping a single row per CDR3 protein. The table has more than 500,000 distinct CDR3 sequences, roughly 14% seen once. CDR3 length equals 15 residues. Trimming removed 6 bases at V and 6 bases at J, with 18 bases between. Material for sequencing was blood. The V and J genes are TRBV12-3 or TRBV12-4 and TRBJ1-5, with no clear D. The TCR was taken from a woman aged 40-49 years with Graves' ophthalmopathy. The CDR3 protein is CASSLQVLGSQPQHF. In nucleotides, the CDR3 is TGTGCCAGCAGCCTTCAGGTCCTAGGGAGTCAGCCCCAGCATTTT.